A single sample is the source of the 16 T cell receptor beta chains below, sequenced in a study of CD8 T cells in Susac syndrome. Reverse transcription of 0.5 to 1 ug RNA was performed with random hexamers. A single record per CDR3 protein comes from TCRdb applying MiXCR to the immunoSEQ multiplex PCR reads. The sample carries fewer than 150,000 distinct CDR3 sequences, approximately 93% recorded once. The source material was CD8+ T cells from PBMCs. These receptors originate from a human donor in good health.

This clonotype came up once. The V call is TRBV2, the J call TRBJ2-3; possible D gene TRBD1, 6 bases. This CDR3 is 17 amino acids long. V gave up 0 bases and J gave up 5 bases, with 18 bases separating them. CDR1 and CDR2 (germline): SNHLY, FYNNEI. The CDR3 DNA sequence: TGTGCCAGCAGTGAAGCGCTTCAGGGTAGGGACAAAGATACGCAGTATTTT. Its protein product is CASSEALQGRDKDTQYF.

This clonotype came up a few times. This sequence joins TRBV29-1 and TRBJ2-7; 9 bases map to TRBD1. The junction had 5 bases not matched to a gene; V was cut back by 3 bases and J by 2 bases. The CDR3 is 14 residues long. Germline values: CDR1 SQVTM, CDR2 ANQGSEA. The CDR3 region has the DNA TGCAGCGTTGAGGGGACAGGGAGTCCCTACGAGCAGTACTTC. This codes for CSVEGTGSPYEQYF.

The chain has TRBV3-1 and TRBJ2-1; D uncertain. The germline V gene encodes CDR1 LGHDT and CDR2 YNNKEL (reference sequence). This CDR3 has 13 amino acids. The V end was cut by 4 bases, the J end by 6 bases, with 10 bases between. This CDR3 is CASSPELSNEQFF. For the CDR3, the DNA is TGTGCCAGCAGCCCTGAATTATCCAATGAGCAGTTCTTC.

The J gene is TRBJ1-1, the V gene TRBV7-2, with D perhaps TRBD1 (5 bases). Germline values: CDR1 SGHTA, CDR2 FQGNSA. The CDR3 sequence is 16 residues long. The germline V and J ends were trimmed by 0 bases and 0 bases, with 11 bases remaining between them. The CDR3: CASSLAMTELNTEAFF. The CDR3 bases are TGTGCCAGCAGCTTAGCGATGACAGAACTGAACACTGAAGCTTTCTTT.

The genes are TRBV7-3 and TRBJ2-2, with TRBD2 matching over 8 bases. The length of the CDR3 is 17 residues. Trimming removed 5 bases from V and 4 bases from J; junction bases left unmatched: 12. Germline CDR1 and CDR2: SGHTA and FQGTGA. The CDR3: CASSRPVREGGTGELFF. CDR3 DNA: TGTGCCAGCAGCCGACCGGTCCGGGAGGGTGGCACCGGGGAGCTGTTTTTT.

The chain carries TRBV29-1 and TRBJ2-7; tentative D call: TRBD1 (6 bases). The CDR3 consists of 13 residues. CDR1 SQVTM and CDR2 ANQGSEA come from the germline V gene. As DNA, the CDR3 is TGCAGTATCATAGGGGACAACTCCTACGAGCAGTACTTC. Its protein is CSIIGDNSYEQYF.

The chain links TRBV5-1 to TRBJ2-1; TRBD2 matches 12 bases. This CDR3 has 14 residues. The V and J ends lost 5 bases and 7 bases, in that order; junction bases with no gene match: 4. Germline V gene lookup returns CDR1 SGHRS and CDR2 YFSETQ. CDR3 DNA: TGCGCCAGCAGTCCTAGCGGGAGGGGTAATGAGCAGTTCTTC. Amino acids: CASSPSGRGNEQFF.

The chain joins TRBV6-5 to TRBJ2-1, with D unresolved. This CDR3 is built from 13 residues. CDR1 MNHEY and CDR2 SVGAGI come from the germline V gene. V shed 6 bases and J shed 8 bases, with 14 bases lying between them. Here the CDR3 DNA reads TGTGCCAGCAGCACCCCGGGCGGAGATGAGCAGTTCTTC. Encoded protein: CASSTPGGDEQFF.

This sequence joins TRBV27 and TRBJ2-1; D unclear. This CDR3 contains 14 residues. The V end lost 3 bases, the J end lost 8 bases, and 14 bases lay between the germline ends. Germline values: CDR1 MNHEY, CDR2 SMNVEV (reference sequence). The CDR3 sequence: CASSLVVSAHEQFF. For the CDR3, the DNA is TGTGCCAGCAGTTTGGTCGTGTCTGCCCATGAGCAGTTCTTC.

This clonotype turned up a few times. The rearrangement uses TRBV9 and TRBJ1-1, with a possible D match to TRBD1 (6 bases). V dropped 4 bases and J dropped 5 bases, with 15 bases sitting between them. Looked up from germline, CDR1 is SGDLS and CDR2 is YYNGEE. The CDR3 sequence is 14 residues long. The CDR3 spells CASSLTGAGTEAFF. CDR3 DNA: TGTGCCAGCAGCCTAACGGGGGCTGGTACTGAAGCTTTCTTT.

CDR3 residues: CASSIPQWDAYNEQFF. CDR3 DNA sequence: TGTGCCAGCAGCATCCCGCAATGGGACGCATACAATGAGCAGTTCTTC. The chain is built from TRBV7-2 and TRBJ2-1; D is perhaps TRBD1 or TRBD2 (5 bases each). Trimming pared 5 bases from V and 4 bases from J, leaving 18 bases between. Per germline, CDR1 SGHTA and CDR2 FQGNSA. This CDR3 comprises 16 residues.

The rearrangement uses TRBV7-9 and TRBJ2-1; D may be TRBD1 (5 bases). CDR1 is SEHNR and CDR2 is FQNEAQ in the germline V gene (reference sequence). This CDR3 has 12 amino acids. Trimming stripped 6 bases from V and 5 bases from J, with 8 bases between. The CDR3 loop is CASRLQDNEQFF. The CDR3 DNA follows: TGTGCCAGCAGACTACAGGACAATGAGCAGTTCTTC.

The chain carries TRBV20-1 and TRBJ2-7; D not resolved. This CDR3 has 13 residues. Trimming pared 2 bases from V and 0 bases from J, leaving 8 bases between. From germline, CDR1 is DFQATT and CDR2 SNEGSKA (reference sequence). CDR3 bases: TGCAGTGCTAGACAGGTGGGCTCCTACGAGCAGTACTTC. It yields the protein CSARQVGSYEQYF.

This clonotype came up once. The gene calls are TRBV9 and TRBJ2-1; 10 nucleotides align to TRBD1. Germline V lookup: CDR1 SGDLS, CDR2 YYNGEE. This CDR3 contains 15 residues. With 1 base clipped from V and 9 bases from J, the junction kept 7 bases outside the gene matches. CDR3 bases: TGTGCCAGCAGCGTATCGGGACAGGGGATGGGTGAGCAGTTCTTC. Its translation: CASSVSGQGMGEQFF.

V gene TRBV27 combines with J gene TRBJ2-1; 9 bases align to TRBD2. The CDR3 consists of 14 residues. Germline assignment: CDR1 MNHEY and CDR2 SMNVEV (reference sequence). V was pared by 8 bases and J by 5 bases, with 7 bases of the junction left unmatched. CDR3 nucleotide sequence: TGTGCCAGCGCCCTAGCGGGAAACCACAATGAGCAGTTCTTC. This encodes CASALAGNHNEQFF.

The CDR3 sequence is CASSQAVPADEQYF. For the CDR3, the DNA is TGCGCCAGCAGCCAAGCCGTACCCGCCGACGAGCAGTACTTC. This chain uses TRBV4-1 with TRBJ2-7; the D is unclear. This CDR3 is 14 amino acids long. V gave up 1 base and J gave up 5 bases, with 12 bases separating them. The germline gives CDR1 MGHRA, CDR2 YSYEKL.